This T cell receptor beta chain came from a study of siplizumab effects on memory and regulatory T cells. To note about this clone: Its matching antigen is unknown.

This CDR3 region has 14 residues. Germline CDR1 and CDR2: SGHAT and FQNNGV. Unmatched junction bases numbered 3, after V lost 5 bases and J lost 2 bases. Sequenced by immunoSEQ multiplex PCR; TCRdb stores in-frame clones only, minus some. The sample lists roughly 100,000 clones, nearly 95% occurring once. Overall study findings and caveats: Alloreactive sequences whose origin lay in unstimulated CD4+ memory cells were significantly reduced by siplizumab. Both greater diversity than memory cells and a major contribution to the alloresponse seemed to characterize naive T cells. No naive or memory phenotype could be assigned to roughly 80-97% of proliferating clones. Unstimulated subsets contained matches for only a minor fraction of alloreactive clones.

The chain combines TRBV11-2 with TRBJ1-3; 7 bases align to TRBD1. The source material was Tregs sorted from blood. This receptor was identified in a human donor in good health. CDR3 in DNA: TGTGCCAGCAGCCCTACAGGGGCTGGAAACACCATATATTTT. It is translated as CASSPTGAGNTIYF.